This TCR beta chain came from a study of cytomegalovirus exposure and HLA in healthy donors. Findings of the study overall: In a later analysis, donors in an Asian-associated ancestry cluster reportedly had fewer N-insertions in productive TCRs than the cohort mean. The authors excluded some V segments, including TRBV6-2 and TRBV6-3, as indistinguishable. A previous analysis found most TCR beta V segments productive roughly 87% or roughly 30% of the time.

PCR was performed using 60 Vbeta and 13 Jbeta primers. Sequenced by immunoSEQ multiplex PCR; TCRdb stores in-frame clones only, minus some. This sample carries approximately 110,000 clones, around three quarters of them seen once, and the ten largest clones take 13%. This clone came up a few times. Its specificity is not known. The CDR3 is 15 amino acids. Per germline, CDR1 GTSNPN and CDR2 SVGIG (reference sequence). Germline trimming cut 2 bases from V and 5 bases from J; bases unmatched to any gene: 3. This TCR derives from a woman aged 60-70 years in good health and CMV-seropositive. Sequenced material: PBMCs. The genes are TRBV30 and TRBJ2-1, with 13 bases matching TRBD2. CDR3: CAWSLGLAGNNEQFF. CDR3 in DNA: TGTGCCTGGAGTCTGGGACTAGCGGGGAACAATGAGCAGTTCTTC.